A selection of T cell receptor beta chains follows, all from one sample in a study of T cells in Graves' hyperthyroidism and ophthalmopathy. TCRdb re-analysed the multiplex PCR reads in MiXCR, keeping a single row per CDR3 protein. The data hold around 620,000 distinct CDR3 sequences, with 15% to 20% observed a single time. Sequenced material: blood. These receptors were collected from a woman aged 25 to 39 with Graves' hyperthyroidism. Each CDR3 is given with its conserved first and last residue. The D gene is left open where the match is weak. Clone sizes are given selectively: once, few, many, or a class where the clone is expanded.

J gene,V gene,D gene,clone size,CDR3 DNA,CDR3 protein
TRBJ2-7,TRBV4-1,.,.,TGCGCCAGCAGCCCCCTAGGGCGCGGTCCCTCCTACGAGCAGTACTTC,CASSPLGRGPSYEQYF
TRBJ1-5,TRBV19,.,many,TGTGCCAGTACCGACACGAGAGGAGGTCAGCCCCAGCATTTT,CASTDTRGGQPQHF
TRBJ2-7,TRBV6-5,.,many,TGTGCCAGCAGTTACTCGGGGCCGCCCTACGAGCAGTACTTC,CASSYSGPPYEQYF
TRBJ2-7,TRBV2,TRBD1,.,TGTGCCAGCAGTGAGGGGCAGGGGGCGATCTACGAGCAGTACTTC,CASSEGQGAIYEQYF
TRBJ2-7,TRBV28,TRBD2,many,TGTGCCAGCACCTCGGGACTAGCGGCCTACGAGCAGTACTTC,CASTSGLAAYEQYF
TRBJ1-2,TRBV12-3/TRBV12-4,.,many,TGTGCCAGCAGGTCAGGAATCTCAGCTTATGGCTACACCTTC,CASRSGISAYGYTF
TRBJ2-7,TRBV6-1,.,many,TGTGCCAGCAGTTATGGCGGGGAACCCTACGAGCAGTACTTC,CASSYGGEPYEQYF
TRBJ2-4,TRBV28,.,few,TGTGCCAGCAGCAGGGGGGGACGGGGAAACATTCAGTACTTC,CASSRGGRGNIQYF
TRBJ2-1,TRBV24-1,.,few,TGTGCCACCAGTGATTCCGGCGCCGGCTCCTACAATGAGCAGTTCTTC,CATSDSGAGSYNEQFF
TRBJ2-1,TRBV18,.,.,TGTGCCAGCTCACCACAACGAGCGAATGAGCAGTTCTTC,CASSPQRANEQFF
TRBJ2-1,TRBV28,TRBD2,.,TGTGCCAGCAGTTTATATAGCGGGAGAGTCGTCAATGAGCAGTTCTTC,CASSLYSGRVVNEQFF
TRBJ2-4,TRBV9,TRBD1,few,TGTGCCAGCAGCGCAGGACAGGACAGGCACATTCAGTACTTC,CASSAGQDRHIQYF
TRBJ2-3,TRBV18,TRBD2,.,TGTGCCAGCTCACCACCTAAATCCGGACTAGCGCATATCACAGATACGCAGTATTTT,CASSPPKSGLAHITDTQYF
TRBJ2-6,TRBV2,.,many,TGTGCCAGCAGCAATATGGGGGGGGCCGGGGCCAACGTCCTGACTTTC,CASSNMGGAGANVLTF
TRBJ2-1,TRBV7-9,TRBD1,.,TGTGCCAGCAGGATAAGCCCTCGGGGACAGCGTACTATCGATGAGCAGTTCTTC,CASRISPRGQRTIDEQFF
TRBJ1-2,TRBV28,.,many,TGTGCCAGCAGTCCTACAGGGAGAAACTATGGCTACACCTTC,CASSPTGRNYGYTF
TRBJ1-1,TRBV5-1,.,few,TGCGCCAGCAGCTCAGATCTGGGTCTTTCTGAAGCTTTCTTT,CASSSDLGLSEAFF
TRBJ2-7,TRBV20-1,TRBD2,.,TGCAGTGCTAGAGTCCCGGGACTAGCGGCCTCCTACGAGCAGTACTTC,CSARVPGLAASYEQYF
TRBJ1-1,TRBV11-2,.,many,TGTGCCAGCAGCTTAGGTACGGGGACTGAAGCTTTCTTT,CASSLGTGTEAFF
TRBJ1-2,TRBV6-2/TRBV6-3,.,many,TGTGCCAGCAGAAGTACAGGGACGGCGAACTATGGCTACACCTTC,CASRSTGTANYGYTF
TRBJ2-7,TRBV2,TRBD2,many,TGTGCCAGCAGTTTCATAGCGGGAGTAAACCACGAGCAGTACTTC,CASSFIAGVNHEQYF
TRBJ2-1,TRBV6-1,TRBD1,few,TGTGCCAGCAGCAGCCATCGACAGGGCAGTGAGCAGTTCTTC,CASSSHRQGSEQFF
TRBJ2-1,TRBV28,.,.,TGTGCCAGCAGTTTACCGGGCGTACACAATGAGCAGTTCTTC,CASSLPGVHNEQFF
TRBJ1-2,TRBV20-1,TRBD1,many,TGCAGTGCGTACTTGGGACAGGCAGCAGACTACACCTTC,CSAYLGQAADYTF
TRBJ2-6,TRBV11-3,.,once,TGTGCCAGCCGGGGTGGGCTAGCTCGCTCTGGGGCCAACGTCCTGACTTTC,CASRGGLARSGANVLTF
TRBJ2-3,TRBV5-5,.,few,TGTGCCAGCAGCTTGACTTCGAAGGGCCATCCCCGCACAGATACGCAGTATTTT,CASSLTSKGHPRTDTQYF
TRBJ2-5,TRBV29-1,.,few,TGCAGCGTTGAGGTGGGGGGAGAGACCCAGTACTTC,CSVEVGGETQYF
TRBJ2-7,TRBV7-2,.,.,TGTGCCAGCAGCTTCACGGACGGACCCTACGAGCAGTACTTC,CASSFTDGPYEQYF
TRBJ2-7,TRBV7-8,.,many,TGTGCCAGCAGCTTAGCCCCACGGGGGCCGGACTACGAGCAGTACTTC,CASSLAPRGPDYEQYF
TRBJ1-2,TRBV6-1,.,.,TGTGCCAGCAGTGCGGGGTCAGGGATAGTAGATGGCTACACCTTC,CASSAGSGIVDGYTF
TRBJ2-1,TRBV6-2/TRBV6-3,.,few,TGTGCCAGCAGTTACTTTTTGAGGCTAGTTGAGAGGGAGCAGTTCTTC,CASSYFLRLVEREQFF
TRBJ2-1,TRBV14,.,.,TGTGCCAGCAGCCCAAAACCCCTCCCTCCCTACAATGAGCAGTTCTTC,CASSPKPLPPYNEQFF
TRBJ1-1,TRBV11-1,.,once,TGTGCCAGCAGCTCCCTCCTGATGAACACTGAAGCTTTCTTT,CASSSLLMNTEAFF
TRBJ2-7,TRBV2,.,.,TGTGCCAGCAGTGAAGTGACAGCCATCTACGAGCAGTACTTC,CASSEVTAIYEQYF
TRBJ2-5,TRBV20-1,.,.,TGCAGTGCCAGAGGGGGATTCCAAGAGACCCAGTACTTC,CSARGGFQETQYF
TRBJ2-1,TRBV28,.,many,TGTGCCAGCAGTACCCTTGGGAATGAGCAGTTCTTC,CASSTLGNEQFF
TRBJ2-1,TRBV13,.,.,TGTGCCAGCAGCCGGAGCCCGCGGAGCTCCTACAATGAGCAGTTCTTC,CASSRSPRSSYNEQFF
TRBJ2-5,TRBV11-2,.,few,TGTGCCAGCAAAGGGGAAGAGACCCAGTACTTC,CASKGEETQYF
TRBJ2-7,TRBV6-1,.,many,TGTGCCAGCAGAGGCTGGAGGGAAAGCTCCTACGAGCAGTACTTC,CASRGWRESSYEQYF
TRBJ1-4,TRBV6-1,.,many,TGTGCCAGCAGTGAAGTCGGTCTGGGGTCGACTAATGAAAAACTGTTTTTT,CASSEVGLGSTNEKLFF
TRBJ2-3,TRBV3-1,.,.,TGTGCCAGCAGCCACCCAGTGGAGACCGTCACAGATACGCAGTATTTT,CASSHPVETVTDTQYF
TRBJ2-7,TRBV6-1,TRBD2,many,TGTGCCACCGGGACTAGCGGTTCCGAGCAGTACTTC,CATGTSGSEQYF
TRBJ2-1,TRBV27,TRBD1,many,TGTGCCAGCAGTTTATCAAGGCAGGGGGCGCGTAATGAGCAGTTCTTC,CASSLSRQGARNEQFF
TRBJ1-2,TRBV28,TRBD1,many,TGTGCCAGTTTAACGACAGGGGGACGGGGCTACACCTTC,CASLTTGGRGYTF
TRBJ2-1,TRBV12-3/TRBV12-4,TRBD2,.,TGTGCCAGCAGTTTGGGCGGGAGGCCTGTCGATGAGCAGTTCTTC,CASSLGGRPVDEQFF
TRBJ2-3,TRBV28,TRBD2,.,TGTGCCAGCAGTCCTGGGGAGGGTCTCACAGATACGCAGTATTTT,CASSPGEGLTDTQYF
TRBJ1-5,TRBV11-3,.,many,TGTGCCAGCATCCTGCGTTGGAAGCGGACGTTCGATCAGCCCCAGCATTTT,CASILRWKRTFDQPQHF
TRBJ2-2,TRBV30,.,.,TGTGCCTGGAGTCCGACAGTGGACGGGGAGCTGTTTTTT,CAWSPTVDGELFF
TRBJ2-1,TRBV19,TRBD2,.,TGTGCCAGTTCTTTTGGGGCTAGCGGGCTTGAGCAGTTCTTC,CASSFGASGLEQFF
TRBJ2-1,TRBV7-2,TRBD2,many,TGTGCCAGCAGCTCTCAACTAGCGGGAGGATTTGGTGAGCAGTTCTTC,CASSSQLAGGFGEQFF
TRBJ2-5,TRBV27,TRBD2,many,TGTGCCAGCAGCACCTCGGCGGGAGTGGGGTACTTC,CASSTSAGVGYF
TRBJ2-1,TRBV19,.,.,TGTGCCAGTAGTATCACGGGAGTTTTTCAGGCCTACAATGAGCAGTTCTTC,CASSITGVFQAYNEQFF
TRBJ2-3,TRBV15,TRBD1,few,TGTGCCACCAGCCGGGACAGGGGGCAGTCGACAGATACGCAGTATTTT,CATSRDRGQSTDTQYF
TRBJ2-7,TRBV5-5,TRBD2,.,TGTGCCAGCAGCATTCAGCGGGAGAGCTACGAGCAGTACTTC,CASSIQRESYEQYF
TRBJ2-3,TRBV24-1,.,.,TGTGCCACCAGTGATTTGGAGGGAGGCGATACGCAGTATTTT,CATSDLEGGDTQYF
TRBJ2-7,TRBV12-3/TRBV12-4,.,many,TGTGCCAGCATCACCGGGACACCTGGGGACTACGAGCAGTACTTC,CASITGTPGDYEQYF
TRBJ2-1,TRBV29-1,.,many,TGCAGCGTTGAGGGCGGCTCCTACAATGAGCAGTTCTTC,CSVEGGSYNEQFF
TRBJ2-7,TRBV5-1,.,.,TGCGCCAGCAGCTTGGTCGGGGGCGGGAGTCGAGGGTACCACGAGCAGTACTTC,CASSLVGGGSRGYHEQYF
TRBJ2-1,TRBV7-6,TRBD1,once,TGTGCCAGCAGCTCCGGACAGGGGTTCTCCTACGAGCAGTTCTTC,CASSSGQGFSYEQFF
TRBJ2-2,TRBV30,TRBD1,few,TGTGCCTGGAGTGTACCAGGACAGGGGAGAACCGGGGAGCTGTTTTTT,CAWSVPGQGRTGELFF